A selection of T cell receptor beta chains follows, all from one sample in a study of T-cell reconstitution after alpha-beta-depleted transplantation in children. TCRdb recomputed calls from the PCR reads with MiXCR, one row per CDR3 protein. The data show approximately 980,000 distinct CDR3 sequences, with roughly 29% seen just once and 25% to 35% held by the top ten. The material sequenced was PBMCs, mostly from graft donor cells, taken 360 days after TCRalphabeta/CD19-depleted stem cell transplant. These receptors came from a boy in the first two years of life who had a stem cell transplant for SCID, so the T cells may come from the graft donor. CDR3s include the opening cysteine and the closing phenylalanine or tryptophan. D genes are given only for firm matches. Some rows mark clone size as missing; the rest say once, few, many or name a class of expanded clone.

j_call	v_call	clone_size	d_call	cdr3_aa	cdr3_nt
TRBJ2-6	TRBV7-2	few	.	CASSYRYSGANVLTF	TGTGCCAGCAGCTACCGGTACTCTGGGGCCAACGTCCTGACTTTC
TRBJ2-1	TRBV5-5	.	.	CASSTGFYNEQFF	TGTGCCAGCAGCACCGGATTCTACAATGAGCAGTTCTTC
TRBJ1-5	TRBV7-6	.	.	CASSLRQNQPQHF	TGTGCCAGCAGCTTAAGGCAGAATCAGCCCCAGCATTTT
TRBJ2-7	TRBV7-2	.	.	CASSLVGARWEQYF	TGTGCCAGCAGCTTAGTGGGGGCGCGATGGGAGCAGTACTTC
TRBJ1-1	TRBV4-1	few	.	CASSQSGNTEAFF	TGCGCCAGCAGCCAATCCGGGAACACTGAAGCTTTCTTT
TRBJ2-7	TRBV3-1	.	TRBD1	CASSPPSRTGGYEQYF	TGTGCCAGCAGCCCCCCGTCTCGGACAGGGGGCTACGAGCAGTACTTC
TRBJ2-3	TRBV4-1	few	TRBD2	CASSRESGGASTDTQYF	TGCGCCAGCAGCCGGGAAAGCGGGGGGGCTTCCACAGATACGCAGTATTTT
TRBJ1-3	TRBV5-1	few	TRBD1	CASSPRPGTGVEGNTIYF	TGCGCCAGCAGCCCAAGACCGGGGACAGGAGTGGAAGGAAACACCATATATTTT
TRBJ2-3	TRBV4-1	.	.	CASSSPLGGLPTDTQYF	TGCGCCAGCAGCTCCCCCCTGGGGGGCCTCCCCACAGATACGCAGTATTTT
TRBJ2-7	TRBV10-3	few	.	CAIARRDEQYF	TGTGCCATCGCGAGACGCGACGAGCAGTACTTC
TRBJ2-3	TRBV7-3	few	TRBD2	CASSSRGGDTDTQYF	TGTGCCAGCAGCTCACGGGGGGGCGACACAGATACGCAGTATTTT
TRBJ2-1	TRBV29-1	.	TRBD2	CSVEPPLAGGPHEQFF	TGCAGCGTTGAACCTCCTTTAGCGGGGGGGCCGCATGAGCAGTTCTTC
TRBJ2-6	TRBV4-2	.	.	CASSQADTHSGANVLTF	TGTGCCAGCAGCCAGGCTGACACCCACTCTGGGGCCAACGTCCTGACTTTC
TRBJ2-1	TRBV20-1	few	.	CSPPGRGHLYNEQFF	TGCAGTCCGCCCGGACGGGGGCATCTGTACAATGAGCAGTTCTTC
TRBJ2-1	TRBV5-1	.	TRBD2	CASSSGLAGGRIHEQFF	TGCGCCAGCAGCTCGGGACTAGCGGGGGGGCGGATTCACGAGCAGTTCTTC
TRBJ1-3	TRBV4-3	few	.	CASSQNSRWDTIYF	TGCGCCAGCAGCCAAAACTCAAGGTGGGACACCATATATTTT
TRBJ2-5	TRBV2	many	.	CASTGPGETQYF	TGTGCCAGCACCGGGCCGGGAGAGACCCAGTACTTC